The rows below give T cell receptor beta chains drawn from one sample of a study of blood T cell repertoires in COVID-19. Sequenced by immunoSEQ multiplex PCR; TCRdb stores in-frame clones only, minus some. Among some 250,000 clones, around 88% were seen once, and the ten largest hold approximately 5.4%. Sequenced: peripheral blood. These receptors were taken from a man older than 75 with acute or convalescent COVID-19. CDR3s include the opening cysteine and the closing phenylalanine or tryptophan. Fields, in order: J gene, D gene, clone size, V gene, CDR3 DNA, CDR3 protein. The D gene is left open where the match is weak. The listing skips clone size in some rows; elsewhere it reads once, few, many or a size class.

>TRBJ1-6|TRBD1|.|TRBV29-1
TGCAGCGTTCATGGGGGGACAGGGCTTTCACCCCTCCACTTT
CSVHGGTGLSPLHF
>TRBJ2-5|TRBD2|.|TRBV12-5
TGTGCTAGTGGTTTGGGGGCTAGCGGCCAAGAGACCCAGTACTTC
CASGLGASGQETQYF
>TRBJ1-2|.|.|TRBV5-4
TGTGCCAGCAGCTTGGATCCAGGGGAAGGCTACACCTTC
CASSLDPGEGYTF
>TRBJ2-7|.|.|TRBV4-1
TGCGCCAGCAGCCACACAGGGTCCTACGAGCAGTACTTC
CASSHTGSYEQYF
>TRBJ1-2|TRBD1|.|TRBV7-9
TGTGCCAGCAGCTTAGCCAGGGGGCTTGGCTACACCTTC
CASSLARGLGYTF
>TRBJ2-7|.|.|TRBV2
TGTGCCAGCAGGGGTCCAGGACTAACCTACGAGCAGTACTTC
CASRGPGLTYEQYF
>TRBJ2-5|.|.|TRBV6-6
TGTGCCAGCAGTTACTCCCGGGGAGGCGAGACCCAGTACTTC
CASSYSRGGETQYF
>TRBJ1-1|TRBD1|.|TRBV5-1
TGCGCCAGCAGCAAAGTTGAGACAGGGGGTGCTGAAGCTTTCTTT
CASSKVETGGAEAFF
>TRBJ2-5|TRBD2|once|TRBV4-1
TGCGCCAGCAGCCCCCTCAGCGGGAAGGGTGGGGGAGAGACCCAGTACTTC
CASSPLSGKGGGETQYF
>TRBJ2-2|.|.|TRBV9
TGTGCCAGCAGCGTAGCAGGAGGGAACACCGGGGAGCTGTTTTTT
CASSVAGGNTGELFF
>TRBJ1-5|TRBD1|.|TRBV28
TGTGCCAGCAGTTTATCTTACGGGACAGGGGTCCTTAGCAATCAGCCCCAGCATTTT
CASSLSYGTGVLSNQPQHF
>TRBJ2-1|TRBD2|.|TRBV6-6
TGTGCCAGCAGTTCCAGGACTAGCGGGTCTTACAATGAGCAGTTCTTC
CASSSRTSGSYNEQFF
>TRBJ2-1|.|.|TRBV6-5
TGTGCCAGCAGCCCGAATTCGGACTACTACAATGAGCAGTTCTTC
CASSPNSDYYNEQFF
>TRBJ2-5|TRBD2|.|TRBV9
TGTGCCAGCAGCGTAGTAGCGGGGGGCTTCCAAGAGACCCAGTACTTC
CASSVVAGGFQETQYF
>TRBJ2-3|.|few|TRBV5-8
TGTGCCAGCAGCTTGGCGTTCCGCACAGATACGCAGTATTTT
CASSLAFRTDTQYF
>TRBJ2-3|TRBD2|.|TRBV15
TGTGCCACCAGCACGCGCCTACAGCGGGGGGGAGATACGCAGTATTTT
CATSTRLQRGGDTQYF
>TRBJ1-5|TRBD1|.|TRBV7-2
TGTGCCAGCAGCGGCCGGGACAGGGTAAATCAGCCCCAGCATTTT
CASSGRDRVNQPQHF
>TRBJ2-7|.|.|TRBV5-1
TGCGCCAGCAGCCCCGGGGTAGCGATGTACGAGCAGTACTTC
CASSPGVAMYEQYF
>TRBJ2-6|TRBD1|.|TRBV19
TGTGCCAGTAACCCGGGGACAGGCCGACCGTCTGGGGCCAACGTCCTGACTTTC
CASNPGTGRPSGANVLTF
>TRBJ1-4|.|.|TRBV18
TGTGCCAGCTCATCTAAGCGGACGGATTTAGATGAAAAACTGTTTTTT
CASSSKRTDLDEKLFF
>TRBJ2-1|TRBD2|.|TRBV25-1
TGTGCCAGCAGTTTAGCGGGAAACAATGAGCAGTTCTTC
CASSLAGNNEQFF
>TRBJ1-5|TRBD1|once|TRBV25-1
TGTGCCAGCAGTGGACAGGGAGGACAGCCCCAGCATTTT
CASSGQGGQPQHF
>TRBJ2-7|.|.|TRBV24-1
TGTGCCACCAGTGATCGCCAGGGGGGCGAGCAGTACTTC
CATSDRQGGEQYF
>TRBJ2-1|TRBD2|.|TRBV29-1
TGCAGCGTAGAGGGACTAGCGGGGGGCTGGTCCTACAATGAGCAGTTCTTC
CSVEGLAGGWSYNEQFF
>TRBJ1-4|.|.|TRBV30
TGTGCCTGGGACGGCGAGGGAGGGATACGTAATGAAAAACTGTTTTTT
CAWDGEGGIRNEKLFF
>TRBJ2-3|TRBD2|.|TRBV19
TGTGCCAGTAGTCTATGGCTAGCGGGGGCCCCCAACACAGATACGCAGTATTTT
CASSLWLAGAPNTDTQYF
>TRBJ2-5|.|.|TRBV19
TGTGCCAGTAGTCCCCGAGGGTTGCAAGAGACCCAGTACTTC
CASSPRGLQETQYF
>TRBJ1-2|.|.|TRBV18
TGTGCCAGCTCACCCCAGGGTACCACTTCGAACTATGGCTACACCTTC
CASSPQGTTSNYGYTF